What follows is one TCR beta chain and its context. What it recognizes is unknown. Before any sequencing was done, the ViraFEST assay used viral peptide pools to expand antigen-specific CD4+ T cells. Investigators separated out CD4+ T cells once around eleven days of culture had passed. According to PCR results, the person was infected with SARS-CoV-2 between March and December 2020. Half the medium was swapped for IL-2 medium on days 3 and 7. Profiling relied on immunoSEQ multiplex PCR, and the TCRdb table lists in-frame clones only, not all of them. Of around 30,000 clones listed, about 77% are singletons. The sample originates from a study of vaccination effects on CD4 cells after COVID-19. The germline gives CDR1 GTSNPN, CDR2 SVGIG (reference sequence). Deletions cut 1 base from V and 1 base from J, with 7 bases between. The CDR3 length is 13 residues.

The TCR sequence derives from a human donor who had a prior SARS-CoV-2 infection. The input for sequencing was CD4+ T cells from PBMCs cultured with HCoV-NL63 spike peptides, taken before COVID-19 vaccination. This chain uses TRBV30 with TRBJ2-5; D uncertain. Here the CDR3 reads CAWSEGSQETQYF. The CDR3 nucleotides read TGTGCCTGGAGTGAGGGCAGCCAAGAGACCCAGTACTTC.